This T cell receptor (beta chain) is from a study of radiotherapy plus CTLA-4 blockade in lung cancer. Study overall: Of the patients, about 17% showed objective responses and roughly 30% attained disease control. The study, taken as a whole, reports: Blood-borne expansion of tumor-derived TCR clones followed radiotherapy plus ipilimumab.

Points on this clone: What it binds is unknown.

Germline V lookup: CDR1 ENHRY, CDR2 SYGVKD. This CDR3 is 13 amino acids long. Trimming removed 7 bases at V and 1 base at J, with 10 bases between. Measured with immunoSEQ multiplex PCR; TCRdb has only the in-frame clones, and not every one. The repertoire holds approximately 85,000 clones, approximately 80% seen once, with about 14% in the top ten. The chain has TRBV10-3 and TRBJ2-5; D not resolved. This clonotype was obtained from a human donor with non-small cell lung cancer that progressed on radiotherapy plus ipilimumab. Here the sequenced sample was peripheral blood, taken from a patient treated with radiotherapy plus ipilimumab. CDR3 coding DNA: TGTGCCATCAATCAAGCGAGCCAAGAGACCCAGTACTTC. This translates into CAINQASQETQYF.